This T cell receptor beta chain was sequenced during a study of T-cell reconstitution after alpha-beta-depleted transplantation in children. Germline V CDR1 and CDR2: MRHNA, SNTAGT. V was clipped by 4 bases and J by 8 bases, with 21 bases between them. The CDR3 is made up of 16 amino acids. Library preparation (for TCRbeta) was performed with unique molecular identifiers. TCRdb reanalysed the PCR reads using MiXCR and keeps one entry per CDR3 protein. The data hold almost 500,000 distinct CDR3 sequences, with approximately 13% observed a single time. V usage is TRBV6-4 and J usage is TRBJ2-1; D unclear. The sequencing here drew on PBMCs from the stem cell graft donor, taken from the stem cell graft. The TCR was taken from a human donor who donated a stem cell graft to a child with combined immunodeficiency. CDR3 sequence: CASSATFLRAKDEQFF. The CDR3 DNA reads TGTGCCAGCAGTGCAACCTTCCTCCGAGCCAAGGATGAGCAGTTCTTC.